These 14 T cell receptor beta chains originate from one sample sequenced in a study of blood T cells in healthy people across ages. Using a J-beta primer mix together with a sample-barcoded 5' primer, a second PCR was run for 7 to 11 cycles. TCRdb reprocessed the 5' RACE reads with MiXCR, giving one entry per CDR3 protein. The sample consists of 540,000 or so distinct CDR3 sequences, around 24% of them appearing once. These data also formed part of another study, on T cells of mothers and their children.

The sequenced sample consisted of blood. These TCRs come from a boy aged 5-17 years in good health.

In DNA form, the CDR3 reads TGCAGCGCACGAGGGGGACAGTGGTCGTCCTACGAGCAGTACTTC. Its translation: CSARGGQWSSYEQYF. The chain employs TRBV29-1 and TRBJ2-5; 7 bases line up with TRBD1. The J call is doubtful: the DNA matches TRBJ2-7 better. Germline V gene lookup returns CDR1 SQVTM and CDR2 ANQGSEA. This CDR3 comprises 15 residues.

CDR3 amino acids: CSAPLSSAYNEQFF. In DNA form, the CDR3 reads TGCAGTGCTCCTCTGTCAAGCGCCTACAATGAGCAGTTCTTC. This chain links TRBV20-1 with TRBJ2-1; D gene unclear. The CDR3 contains 14 residues. The V and J ends lost 5 bases and 2 bases respectively, with 13 bases between them. Per the germline V gene, CDR1 is DFQATT and CDR2 is SNEGSKA (reference sequence).

A few counts support this clonotype. At one end the junction does not follow the germline gene, possibly because of a read error. The gene calls are TRBV7-7 and TRBJ2-3; D is unresolved. Germline lookup yields CDR1 SSHAT and CDR2 FNYEAQ (reference sequence). The CDR3 has 13 amino acids. CDR3 bases: TGTGCTAGCAGCTTAGCACTAAGTGATACGCAGTATTTT. Its protein product is CASSLALSDTQYF.

This sequence joins TRBV20-1 and TRBJ1-1; no reliable D call. The length of the CDR3 is 13 residues. Germline V gives CDR1 DFQATT, CDR2 SNEGSKA (reference sequence). Between the trimmed V and J ends, which lost 1 base and 8 bases, there was a span of 14 bases. The CDR3 loop reads CSARVVGRGEAFF. CDR3 in DNA: TGCAGTGCTAGAGTGGTGGGAAGAGGGGAAGCTTTCTTT.

This clonotype was counted only a few times. The chain employs TRBV3-1 and TRBJ1-2; D is unclear. Trimming took off 1 base at V and 1 base at J, with 13 bases between the two ends. The CDR3 spans 16 residues. The germline CDR1 and CDR2 sequences are LGHDT and YNNKEL (reference sequence). CDR3 DNA: TGTGCCAGCAGCCAAGGTTTTGCCGGGATTAACTATGGCTACACCTTC. This translates into CASSQGFAGINYGYTF.

V and J are TRBV6-5 and TRBJ1-4; D gene unclear. V was clipped by 0 bases and J by 8 bases, with 13 bases between them. Germline V CDR1 and CDR2: MNHEY, SVGAGI. This CDR3 is built from 15 residues. The CDR3 nucleotides read TGTGCCAGCAGTTACTCGTCCGGAATAGGGGAAAAACTGTTTTTT. Translated, it gives CASSYSSGIGEKLFF.

The chain couples TRBV24-1 to TRBJ2-5, with 14 positions matching TRBD2. This CDR3 comprises 14 residues. From germline, CDR1 is KGHDR and CDR2 SFDVKD. The CDR3 protein is CVTGTSGSRETQYF. DNA of the CDR3: TGTGTCACAGGGACTAGCGGGAGTCGAGAGACCCAGTACTTC.

The V call is TRBV28, the J call TRBJ2-3; TRBD1 matches 9 bases. The J call may be incorrect, as the DNA end agrees better with TRBJ1-5. The CDR3 has 14 amino acids. CDR1 is MDHEN and CDR2 is SYDVKM in the germline V gene. The CDR3 sequence is CAHRRDRVTDTQHF. The CDR3 DNA follows: TGTGCCCACAGGAGGGACAGGGTAACAGATACGCAGCATTTT.

This clonotype came up many times. The chain carries TRBV12-3 or TRBV12-4 and TRBJ2-5; maybe TRBD2 (6 bases). The CDR3 loop spans 15 amino acids. V was clipped by 1 base and J by 1 base, with 10 bases between them. CDR3 sequence: CASSLDRGSQETQYF. In nucleotides, the CDR3 is TGTGCCAGCAGTTTAGACCGGGGGTCCCAAGAGACCCAGTACTTC.

This clonotype has just a few counts. The rearrangement links TRBV6-5 to TRBJ1-2; D possibly corresponds to TRBD1 (6 bases). The CDR3 length is 11 residues. V lost 7 bases, J lost 8 bases, and 11 bases lay in between. Germline CDR1 MNHEY, CDR2 SVGAGI. In nucleotides, the CDR3 is TGTGCCAGCAAGAGGGGGGAAGGCTACACCTTC. This codes for CASKRGEGYTF.

The rearrangement links TRBV6-2 or TRBV6-3 to TRBJ1-1, with 8 bases aligning to TRBD1. Germline trimming cut 2 bases from V and 0 bases from J; bases unmatched to any gene: 8. Germline V gene lookup returns CDR1 MNHEY and CDR2 SVGEGT. This CDR3 spans 17 amino acids. Here the CDR3 DNA reads TGTGCCAGCAGTTACCGTCGGGACAGGCTCATGAACACTGAAGCTTTCTTT. Encoded protein: CASSYRRDRLMNTEAFF.

This clonotype was seen more than once but under ten times. The chain recombines TRBV6-2 or TRBV6-3 with TRBJ1-6; 8 nucleotides agree with TRBD1. J was trimmed by 10 bases and V by 0 bases; bases with no gene match: 5. The CDR3 is made up of 15 amino acids. Germline V lookup: CDR1 MNHEY, CDR2 SVGEGT. The CDR3: CASSYSTGAGSPLHF. Here the CDR3 DNA reads TGTGCCAGCAGTTACTCGACAGGGGCAGGGTCACCCCTCCACTTT.

This clonotype came up a few times. V is TRBV6-5 and J is TRBJ1-5; TRBD1 matches 8 bases. The CDR3 has 17 amino acids. CDR1 and CDR2 from the germline V gene are MNHEY and SVGAGI. V lost 1 base and J lost 0; bases outside the gene matches: 5. CDR3 sequence (DNA): TGTGCCAGCAGTTACTATGGACAGGGCCTTAGCAATCAGCCCCAGCATTTT. As protein: CASSYYGQGLSNQPQHF.

V gene TRBV7-2 combines with J gene TRBJ1-2, with a tentative D call TRBD1 (5 bases). Germline assignment: CDR1 SGHTA and CDR2 FQGNSA. This CDR3 region has 17 residues. Trimming stripped 6 bases from V and 8 bases from J, with 28 bases between. The CDR3, as DNA: TGTGCCAGCAGTTCCCCCGACCCGGGACGGACGCCGGACGGCTACACCTTC. Its protein is CASSSPDPGRTPDGYTF.